Below are 30 T cell receptor beta chains sequenced from a single sample in a study of blood T cell repertoires in COVID-19. Only in-frame clones appear in the TCRdb table, and some are missing; sequencing was by immunoSEQ multiplex PCR. Here the sample spans a few hundred thousand clones, roughly 85% being singletons. Source material: peripheral blood. These receptors all come from a human donor in a cohort sampled during active COVID-19.

This chain connects TRBV30 to TRBJ2-1; maybe TRBD1 (5 bases). CDR1 is GTSNPN and CDR2 is SVGIG in the germline V gene (reference sequence). The CDR3 is made up of 14 amino acids. V was trimmed by 4 bases and J by 3 bases, leaving 13 bases between them. For the CDR3, the DNA is TGTGCCTGGACTGGGGCTCATCTCTACAATGAGCAGTTCTTC. The encoded protein is CAWTGAHLYNEQFF.

This clone is labeled as medium-sized (0.01 to 0.1%). The rearrangement uses TRBV24-1 and TRBJ1-5; 7 positions agree with TRBD1. The junction had 15 bases not matched to a gene; V was cut back by 4 bases and J by 7 bases. Germline CDR1 is KGHDR and CDR2 is SFDVKD. The CDR3 runs 17 residues. The CDR3 DNA reads TGTGCCACCAGTGACCCTAGGACAGGAACCAATGACCAGCCCCAGCATTTT. It yields the protein CATSDPRTGTNDQPQHF.

The J gene is TRBJ2-7, the V gene TRBV6-5; 7 bases align to TRBD2. Per germline, CDR1 MNHEY and CDR2 SVGAGI. V shed 6 bases and J 11 bases; nucleotides not matched to a gene: 13. CDR3 length: 13 amino acids. CDR3 protein: CASRGRDRRGEYF. CDR3 bases: TGTGCCAGCAGGGGCAGGGACCGCCGGGGGGAGTACTTC.

This clone came up once. This chain connects TRBV19 to TRBJ1-5, with a tentative D call TRBD1 (6 bases). V dropped 10 bases and J dropped 3 bases, with 10 bases sitting between them. In germline, CDR1 is LNHDA, CDR2 SQIVND (reference sequence). This CDR3 has 12 amino acids. The DNA of the CDR3 is TGTGCCATTCCAGGGGTCAATCAGCCCCAGCATTTT. Residues: CAIPGVNQPQHF.

The rearrangement uses TRBV19 and TRBJ1-1; D perhaps matches TRBD1 (6 bases). The CDR3 contains 16 residues. The germline V gene has CDR1 LNHDA and CDR2 SQIVND (reference sequence). Between the trimmed V and J ends, which lost 3 bases and 2 bases, there was a span of 16 bases. CDR3 sequence reads: CASSILLWTDNTEAFF. The CDR3 nucleotides are TGTGCCAGTAGTATTCTTCTCTGGACAGATAACACTGAAGCTTTCTTT.

The chain employs TRBV2 and TRBJ1-3; D is unclear. The CDR3 loop spans 15 amino acids. V lost 1 base to trimming and J lost 0 bases, with 7 bases between them. The germline CDR1 and CDR2 sequences are SNHLY and FYNNEI. Written as DNA, the CDR3 is TGTGCCAGCAGTGAAGGAGTCAACTCTGGAAACACCATATATTTT. Protein sequence: CASSEGVNSGNTIYF.

As regards this clone: Other nucleotide sequences in the sample specify the same CDR3. This chain links TRBV18 with TRBJ1-2; D possibly corresponds to TRBD1 (5 bases). Germline CDR1 reads KGHSH; CDR2 reads LQKENI. V was shortened by 2 bases and J by 2 bases, with 6 bases between the two germline ends. This CDR3 contains 13 residues. CDR3 residues: CASSPDRNYGYTF. The DNA for the CDR3 is TGTGCCAGCTCACCAGACAGAAACTATGGCTACACCTTC.

This clone was recorded a few times. The chain joins TRBV5-1 to TRBJ2-5; 7 bases align to TRBD1. The CDR3 contains 15 residues. Germline V gives CDR1 SGHRS, CDR2 YFSETQ. The V segment lost 0 bases and the J segment 5 bases; nucleotides outside the gene matches: 7. This CDR3 is CASSLARDSLETQYF. The CDR3 DNA sequence: TGCGCCAGCAGCTTGGCCCGGGACAGCCTGGAGACCCAGTACTTC.

As concerns this clone: Given a much more abundant clone one base away, this may be a read error. Other DNA sequences from this sample encode an identical CDR3 as well. The V gene is TRBV30, the J gene TRBJ2-7; 10 nucleotides agree with TRBD1. J was trimmed by 5 bases and V by 0 bases; bases with no gene match: 1. The CDR3 is 13 residues long. The germline V gene has CDR1 GTSNPN and CDR2 SVGIG (reference sequence). The DNA of the CDR3 is TGTGCCTGGAGTGTCGGGACAGGGGACGAGCAGTACTTC. This encodes CAWSVGTGDEQYF.

The chain recombines TRBV27 with TRBJ1-2, with 9 bases matching TRBD1. Germline V gene sequence: CDR1 MNHEY, CDR2 SMNVEV (reference sequence). The CDR3 is made up of 12 amino acids. The V segment lost 10 bases and the J segment 6 bases; nucleotides outside the gene matches: 6. The CDR3 DNA follows: TGTGCCACGGGGACAGGGTATGATGGCTACACCTTC. It is translated as CATGTGYDGYTF.

V is TRBV7-9 and J is TRBJ1-5; D is uncertain. V was shortened by 1 base and J by 0 bases, with 13 bases between the two germline ends. The germline CDR1 and CDR2 sequences are SEHNR and FQNEAQ (reference sequence). This CDR3 is 17 amino acids long. The CDR3 coding sequence is TGTGCCAGCAGCTTAGAAGAGAGAGCTGATAGCAATCAGCCCCAGCATTTT. It is translated as CASSLEERADSNQPQHF.

The gene calls are TRBV5-8 and TRBJ1-2; a possible D gene is TRBD1 (6 bases). Germline assignment: CDR1 SGHTS and CDR2 YDEGEE. V lost 2 bases and J 2 bases, leaving 13 bases between the germline ends. This CDR3 comprises 15 residues. The CDR3 protein is CASSLTGTLNYGYTF. The CDR3 nucleotides read TGTGCCAGCAGCTTAACAGGGACCCTCAACTATGGCTACACCTTC.

Only one count was recorded for this clone. The CDR3 sequence: CASSLSPSPSYTF. In nucleotides, the CDR3 is TGTGCCAGCAGCTTGTCTCCCAGTCCCAGCTACACCTTC. V usage is TRBV5-6 and J usage is TRBJ1-2; D is unresolved. Trimming pared 1 base from V and 9 bases from J, leaving 13 bases between. This CDR3 contains 13 residues. From germline, CDR1 is SGHDT and CDR2 YYEEEE. Based on the CDR3 plus reference TRBV5-6 and TRBJ1-2, the full variable domain is DAGVTQSPTHLIKTRGQQVTLRCSPKSGHDTVSWYQQALGQGPQFIFQYYEEEERQRGNFPDRFSGHQFPNYSSELNVNALLLGDSALYLCASSLSPSPSYTFGSGTRLTVV.

The genes are TRBV30 and TRBJ2-2, with TRBD2 identical over 8 bases. Germline CDR1 GTSNPN, CDR2 SVGIG (reference sequence). The length of the CDR3 is 13 residues. V lost 8 bases to trimming and J lost 2 bases; unmatched junction nucleotides: 4. CDR3 sequence (DNA): TGTGCCCAAACTAGCGGTAACACCGGGGAGCTGTTTTTT. Its protein is CAQTSGNTGELFF.

This chain uses TRBV18 with TRBJ1-3, with D maybe TRBD1 (5 bases). The V and J ends lost 5 bases and 3 bases respectively, with 14 bases between them. Germline CDR1 KGHSH, CDR2 LQKENI. The CDR3 length is 15 residues. The CDR3 loop is CASSSQGIGGNTIYF. DNA for the CDR3: TGTGCCAGCTCATCCCAGGGAATTGGTGGAAACACCATATATTTT. The variable domain in full, completed from reference TRBV18 and TRBJ1-3, reads NAGVMQNPRHLVRRRGQEARLRCSPMKGHSHVYWYRQLPEEGLKFMVYLQKENIIDESGMPKERFSAEFPKEGPSILRIQQVVRGDSAAYFCASSSQGIGGNTIYFGEGSWLTVV.

The V gene is TRBV27, the J gene TRBJ2-7, with D tentatively TRBD1 (5 bases). The germline V gene encodes CDR1 MNHEY and CDR2 SMNVEV (reference sequence). CDR3 length: 13 amino acids. V was clipped by 2 bases and J by 3 bases, with 8 bases between them. In nucleotides, the CDR3 is TGTGCCAGCAGTTTACGGACAAACTACGAGCAGTACTTC. It specifies CASSLRTNYEQYF.

This clone was observed a handful of times. DNA for the CDR3: TGTGCCAGCAGCCGAGGACAGGGGGCGCAACTGTTTTTT. As protein: CASSRGQGAQLFF. V is TRBV7-9 and J is TRBJ1-4; the match to TRBD1 covers 11 bases. This CDR3 region has 13 residues. Per the germline V gene, CDR1 is SEHNR and CDR2 is FQNEAQ (reference sequence). V was pared by 5 bases and J by 12 bases, with 5 bases of the junction left unmatched.

This clone was recorded once. V is TRBV12-3 or TRBV12-4 and J is TRBJ2-7, with D possibly being TRBD2 (7 bases). CDR3 length: 13 amino acids. V lost 6 bases and J lost 4, with 13 bases in between. In DNA form, the CDR3 reads TGTGCCAGCAGAAGGGGGGGCCTTTACGAGCAGTACTTC. Its translation is CASRRGGLYEQYF.

Here the CDR3 reads CASKEGPMNTEAFF. As DNA, the CDR3 is TGTGCCAGCAAGGAGGGGCCTATGAACACTGAAGCTTTCTTT. V usage is TRBV7-9 and J usage is TRBJ1-1; D perhaps matches TRBD1 (5 bases). This CDR3 comprises 14 residues. V dropped 7 bases and J dropped 0 bases, with 12 bases sitting between them. Germline V gene data show CDR1 as SEHNR and CDR2 as FQNEAQ (reference sequence).

V usage is TRBV28 and J usage is TRBJ1-2; D unresolved. Germline V lookup: CDR1 MDHEN, CDR2 SYDVKM. The ends were cut back, 4 bases at V and 4 bases at J, with 10 bases in the middle. The CDR3 has 13 residues. This CDR3 is CASSSGSIYGYTF. The CDR3 bases are TGTGCCAGCAGTTCGGGGAGTATCTATGGCTACACCTTC.

V gene TRBV3-1 (or the pseudogene TRBV3-2) combines with J gene TRBJ1-1; D is possibly TRBD1 (5 bases). Trimming removed 4 bases at V and 12 bases at J, with 18 bases between. The CDR3 is 13 amino acids. Germline loops: CDR1 LGHDT, CDR2 YNNKEL (reference sequence). DNA of the CDR3: TGTGCCAGCAGCCCAGGGAGCGATCGGGGGACTTTCTTT. Protein product: CASSPGSDRGTFF.

The sample holds one count of this clone. This chain links TRBV5-4 with TRBJ2-7; 8 bases agree with TRBD1. CDR1 and CDR2 from the germline V gene are SGHNT and YYREEE (reference sequence). The CDR3 consists of 16 residues. V shed 4 bases and J 3 bases; nucleotides not matched to a gene: 12. As DNA, the CDR3 is TGTGCCAGCAGCCCCGGGGGAGGACAGGGTAACTACGAGCAGTACTTC. Protein product: CASSPGGGQGNYEQYF. Full variable domain (rest looked up from reference TRBV5-4 and TRBJ2-7): ETGVTQSPTHLIKTRGQQVTLRCSSQSGHNTVSWYQQALGQGPQFIFQYYREEENGRGNFPPRFSGLQFPNYSSELNVNALELDDSALYLCASSPGGGQGNYEQYFGPGTRLTVT.

The chain links TRBV2 to TRBJ2-3; 7 bases align to TRBD1. J was trimmed by 6 bases and V by 5 bases; bases with no gene match: 8. CDR1 SNHLY and CDR2 FYNNEI come from the germline V gene. This CDR3 contains 14 residues. The CDR3 coding sequence is TGTGCCAGCAGTCCGGGACAGTCAAGGGATACGCAGTATTTT. It yields the protein CASSPGQSRDTQYF.

This clone was seen only a few times. This sequence joins TRBV5-1 and TRBJ1-2; unclear D gene. Germline V gives CDR1 SGHRS, CDR2 YFSETQ. The ends were cut back, 0 bases at V and 3 bases at J, with 9 bases in the middle. The CDR3 runs to 14 residues. The CDR3 spells CASSLEAVDYGYTF. The CDR3 bases are TGCGCCAGCAGCTTGGAGGCGGTTGACTATGGCTACACCTTC.

The J gene is TRBJ1-1, the V gene TRBV27, with TRBD1 matching 8 bases. There are 14 residues in the CDR3. Germline trimming cut 5 bases from V and 3 bases from J; bases unmatched to any gene: 5. Germline values: CDR1 MNHEY, CDR2 SMNVEV (reference sequence). CDR3 bases: TGTGCCAGCAGTCTAGTGGACAGGGACACTGAAGCTTTCTTT. Translation gives CASSLVDRDTEAFF.

The genes are TRBV30 and TRBJ1-6; 7 nucleotides line up with TRBD1. The J segment lost 7 bases and the V segment lost 6 bases, leaving 6 bases of the junction unmatched. CDR1 is GTSNPN, CDR2 SVGIG, per germline (reference sequence). The CDR3 is 13 residues long. The CDR3 bases are TGTGCCTGCGACAGGGCAAACAATTCACCCCTCCACTTT. Translated, it gives CACDRANNSPLHF.

This clone appeared a single time. V gene TRBV5-1 combines with J gene TRBJ1-2; a possible D gene is TRBD1 (5 bases). In germline, CDR1 is SGHRS, CDR2 YFSETQ. V shed 4 bases and J shed 7 bases, with 14 bases lying between them. The CDR3 has 13 residues. The CDR3 DNA reads as TGCGCCAGCAGCCCCCAACTGGGGGGTGGCTACACCTTC. Protein product: CASSPQLGGGYTF. Combining the CDR3 with reference TRBV5-1 and TRBJ1-2 gives the whole variable domain KAGVTQTPRYLIKTRGQQVTLSCSPISGHRSVSWYQQTPGQGLQFLFEYFSETQRNKGNFPGRFSGRQFSNSRSEMNVSTLELGDSALYLCASSPQLGGGYTFGSGTRLTVV.

The chain joins TRBV5-1 to TRBJ1-3; D is possibly TRBD1 (6 bases). The CDR3 has 15 amino acids. The germline gives CDR1 SGHRS, CDR2 YFSETQ. V lost 0 bases and J 2 bases, leaving 9 bases between the germline ends. CDR3 protein: CASSLASGAGNTIYF. CDR3 bases: TGCGCCAGCAGCTTGGCTTCAGGGGCTGGAAACACCATATATTTT.

The chain is built from TRBV19 and TRBJ2-7; TRBD1 matches at 7 bases. Trimming at V came to 1 base and at J to 5 bases, leaving 14 bases not matched to a gene. The CDR3 runs to 17 residues. Germline V gene lookup returns CDR1 LNHDA and CDR2 SQIVND (reference sequence). The CDR3 nucleotides are TGTGCCAGTAGTATAGGTTTTCTCGCGGACAGGTACCACGAGCAGTACTTC. Protein product: CASSIGFLADRYHEQYF.

The J gene is TRBJ2-1, the V gene TRBV3-1 (or the pseudogene TRBV3-2); TRBD2 matches at 8 bases. The length of the CDR3 is 13 residues. Trimming at V came to 4 bases and at J to 7 bases, leaving 3 bases not matched to a gene. Germline lookup yields CDR1 LGHDT and CDR2 YNNKEL (reference sequence). The CDR3 DNA reads as TGTGCCAGCAGCCGTGGACTAGCAAATGAGCAGTTCTTC. It encodes CASSRGLANEQFF.